Below, 20 T cell receptor beta chains from the same sample are listed, as sequenced in a study of cytomegalovirus exposure and HLA in healthy donors. 13 Jbeta primers and 60 Vbeta primers were used for the PCR. Using immunoSEQ multiplex PCR, the repertoire was profiled, and TCRdb retains in-frame clones only, with some absent. The sample features approximately 71,000 clones, with about 3.8% in its top ten. The sequencing input was PBMCs. These receptors were taken from a female donor in good health and CMV-seropositive.

The rearrangement joins TRBV10-2 to TRBJ2-7, with 10 bases matching TRBD1. V shed 5 bases, J shed 7 bases, and the junction held 11 bases outside the gene matches. The length of the CDR3 is 15 residues. Per germline, CDR1 WSHSY and CDR2 SAAADI. Here the CDR3 DNA reads TGCGCCAGCAGTCGGGACAGGGGCCTACTGGGGGAGCAGTACTTC. Protein sequence: CASSRDRGLLGEQYF.

The chain has TRBV18 and TRBJ2-6; maybe TRBD1 (6 bases). The CDR3 is made up of 19 amino acids. Trimming shortened V by 5 bases and J by 0 bases, and 20 bases separated the two germline ends. Germline V lookup: CDR1 KGHSH, CDR2 LQKENI. CDR3 sequence: CASSTVRGQTSSGANVLTF. CDR3 in DNA: TGTGCCAGCTCAACAGTCCGGGGACAAACCTCCTCTGGGGCCAACGTCCTGACTTTC.

The chain joins TRBV4-1 to TRBJ2-1; D possibly corresponds to TRBD2 (6 bases). The V end lost 1 base, the J end lost 7 bases, and 11 bases lay between the germline ends. Germline V gives CDR1 MGHRA, CDR2 YSYEKL. The CDR3 runs to 14 residues. DNA for the CDR3: TGCGCCAGCAGCCAAGCCGGGACTCGTAATGAGCAGTTCTTC. Its translation: CASSQAGTRNEQFF.

The CDR3 DNA sequence: TGTGCCAGCAGCCTAGGGGGGCTCTACGAGCAGTACTTC. The encoded protein is CASSLGGLYEQYF. This sequence joins TRBV7-2 and TRBJ2-7; D may correspond to TRBD1 or TRBD2 (6 bases each). V lost 5 bases to trimming and J lost 3 bases, with 11 bases between them. CDR3 size: 13 residues. Germline V gives CDR1 SGHTA, CDR2 FQGNSA.

J is TRBJ2-2 and V is TRBV5-1; D not resolved. The CDR3 is made up of 15 amino acids. The germline V and J ends were trimmed by 2 bases and 4 bases, with 12 bases remaining between them. CDR1 is SGHRS and CDR2 is YFSETQ in the germline V gene. CDR3 in DNA: TGCGCCAGCAGCTTAACTCCCGCTATCACCGGGGAGCTGTTTTTT. Translation gives CASSLTPAITGELFF.

The chain employs TRBV5-1 and TRBJ2-1; D not resolved. With 0 bases removed from V and 2 bases from J, the gap between germline ends came to 6 bases. Germline values: CDR1 SGHRS, CDR2 YFSETQ. The CDR3 is 14 amino acids. The DNA of the CDR3 is TGCGCCAGCAGCTTGGACCCAGCCTACAATGAGCAGTTCTTC. It is translated as CASSLDPAYNEQFF.

The chain combines TRBV4-3 with TRBJ1-1; D possibly corresponds to TRBD1 (5 bases). This CDR3 has 16 amino acids. V lost 2 bases, J lost 5 bases, and 18 bases lay in between. Germline V CDR1 and CDR2: LGHNA, YSLEER. The CDR3 DNA reads TGCGCCAGCAGCCAACTTCGGACACTTAAGGGAACTGAAGCTTTCTTT. Translated: CASSQLRTLKGTEAFF.

The gene calls are TRBV19 and TRBJ2-3, with a tentative D call TRBD2 (6 bases). This CDR3 is built from 15 residues. V was trimmed by 8 bases and J by 0 bases, leaving 15 bases between them. The germline V gene encodes CDR1 LNHDA and CDR2 SQIVND (reference sequence). CDR3 protein: CASSPIGTSTDTQYF. The CDR3 region has the DNA TGTGCCAGTTCCCCCATAGGGACTAGCACAGATACGCAGTATTTT.

V gene TRBV19 combines with J gene TRBJ1-1; D gene unclear. The V gene lost 5 bases and the J gene lost 0 bases, with 10 bases spanning the gap. CDR3 length: 14 residues. The V gene's germline CDR1 is LNHDA and CDR2 SQIVND (reference sequence). Written as DNA, the CDR3 is TGTGCCAGTAGTCTGATCGAGTTGAACACTGAAGCTTTCTTT. This gives the protein CASSLIELNTEAFF.

The chain has TRBV4-3 and TRBJ2-1; 9 bases align to TRBD2. The CDR3 length is 16 residues. J was trimmed by 5 bases and V by 3 bases; bases with no gene match: 8. Germline assignment: CDR1 LGHNA and CDR2 YSLEER. The CDR3 protein is CASSHYPGLANNEQFF. Written as DNA, the CDR3 is TGCGCCAGCAGCCACTACCCGGGACTAGCTAACAATGAGCAGTTCTTC.

Here the CDR3 reads CASSVASTRNSTDTQYF. CDR3 sequence (DNA): TGCGCCAGCAGTGTAGCCTCCACCCGGAATAGCACAGATACGCAGTATTTT. The V and J genes are TRBV10-1 and TRBJ2-3; no clear D gene. The germline gives CDR1 WNHNN, CDR2 SYGVQD (reference sequence). With 4 bases removed from V and 0 bases from J, the gap between germline ends came to 17 bases. CDR3 length: 17 residues.

V gene TRBV28 combines with J gene TRBJ1-5, with D maybe TRBD1 (5 bases). The CDR3 has 16 amino acids. Germline V gives CDR1 MDHEN, CDR2 SYDVKM. The ends were cut back, 5 bases at V and 0 bases at J, with 14 bases in the middle. The CDR3 nucleotides read TGTGCCAGCAGTGCCTACGGGGGGAATAGCAATCAGCCCCAGCATTTT. It encodes CASSAYGGNSNQPQHF. Supplemented by reference TRBV28 and TRBJ1-5, the full variable domain reads DVKVTQSSRYLVKRTGEKVFLECVQDMDHENMFWYRQDPGLGLRLIYFSYDVKMKEKGDIPEGYSVSREKKERFSLILESASTNQTSMYLCASSAYGGNSNQPQHFGDGTRLSIL.

This chain joins TRBV6-6 and TRBJ2-7, with D perhaps TRBD1 (5 bases). This CDR3 region has 13 residues. With 6 bases removed from V and 0 bases from J, the gap between germline ends came to 9 bases. Germline V gene lookup returns CDR1 MNHNY and CDR2 SVGAGI (reference sequence). CDR3 coding DNA: TGTGCCAGCAGCGCAGGGCCCTCCTACGAGCAGTACTTC. This encodes CASSAGPSYEQYF.

The chain links TRBV5-5 to TRBJ2-1; unclear D gene. Germline lookup yields CDR1 SGHKS and CDR2 YYEKEE (reference sequence). Between the trimmed V and J ends, which lost 0 bases and 10 bases, there was a span of 17 bases. CDR3 length: 15 amino acids. The CDR3 here is CASSLAQVRQWEQFF. In DNA form, the CDR3 reads TGTGCCAGCAGCTTGGCCCAGGTTCGGCAATGGGAGCAGTTCTTC.

This rearrangement joins TRBV19 to TRBJ2-1; D may be TRBD2 (7 bases). Germline CDR1 and CDR2: LNHDA and SQIVND (reference sequence). The V and J ends lost 3 bases and 0 bases respectively, with 15 bases between them. This CDR3 contains 17 residues. CDR3 coding DNA: TGTGCCAGTAGTATGGCCCCTGGGGGGGCCTCCTACAATGAGCAGTTCTTC. Its translation: CASSMAPGGASYNEQFF.

The V and J genes are TRBV6-5 and TRBJ2-7; D call uncertain. The V end was cut by 3 bases, the J end by 3 bases, with 9 bases between. CDR1 is MNHEY and CDR2 is SVGAGI in the germline V gene. CDR3 length equals 13 residues. This chain's CDR3 is CASSYSDNYEQYF. In DNA, the CDR3 is TGTGCCAGCAGTTATTCCGACAACTACGAGCAGTACTTC.

The rearrangement joins TRBV5-1 to TRBJ2-7; D might be TRBD1 (6 bases). The CDR3 consists of 13 residues. Trimming removed 0 bases at V and 3 bases at J, with 7 bases between. Germline loops: CDR1 SGHRS, CDR2 YFSETQ. CDR3: CASSLGTVYEQYF. For the CDR3, the DNA is TGCGCCAGCAGCTTGGGGACAGTCTACGAGCAGTACTTC.

CDR3 in amino acids: CASSFTTSSTYGYTF. CDR3 DNA: TGTGCCAGCAGTTTTACGACAAGTTCTACCTATGGCTACACCTTC. The J gene is TRBJ1-2, the V gene TRBV28; D call uncertain. Germline CDR1 MDHEN, CDR2 SYDVKM. The ends were cut back, 3 bases at V and 4 bases at J, with 15 bases in the middle. The length of the CDR3 is 15 residues.

This chain joins TRBV5-1 and TRBJ2-7; the D is unclear. The length of the CDR3 is 13 residues. V shed 5 bases and J shed 5 bases, with 14 bases lying between them. The germline gives CDR1 SGHRS, CDR2 YFSETQ. This chain's CDR3 is CASSGQARNEQYF. CDR3 DNA sequence: TGCGCCAGCAGTGGGCAGGCCCGAAACGAGCAGTACTTC.

The chain couples TRBV18 to TRBJ2-3; 9 bases line up with TRBD2. Germline V gene sequence: CDR1 KGHSH, CDR2 LQKENI. The length of the CDR3 is 15 residues. V lost 2 bases to trimming and J lost 4 bases; unmatched junction nucleotides: 4. CDR3 sequence reads: CASSPGLAGSDTQYF. DNA for the CDR3: TGTGCCAGCTCACCAGGGCTAGCGGGGTCAGATACGCAGTATTTT.